This T cell receptor (beta chain) appears in the sequencing data of a study of blood T cell repertoires in COVID-19. Across the whole study: Both acute and convalescent COVID-19 samples were obtained from the United States, Italy and Spain. Sources were T cells, B-cell-depleted T cells, or PBMCs; the material itself was cDNA or gDNA.

CDR3 length equals 15 residues. CDR1 is SGHKS, CDR2 YYEKEE, per germline (reference sequence). V lost 5 bases to trimming and J lost 3 bases, with 15 bases between them. Authors' data handling: Amplifying reference gene primers gave estimates of nucleated cell counts. Sequenced by immunoSEQ multiplex PCR; TCRdb stores in-frame clones only, minus some. The V and J calls and the clone size are those of that table, but D and trimming were determined from the DNA. The table lists about 250,000 clones, around 80% of them singletons. The sequencing sample was made of peripheral blood. The chain joins TRBV5-5 to TRBJ1-5; D may be TRBD1 (6 bases). The receptor comes from a human donor in a cohort sampled during active COVID-19. For the CDR3, the DNA is TGTGCCAGCAGACCCATGGGGGCGCCCAATCAGCCCCAGCATTTT. Amino acids: CASRPMGAPNQPQHF.